This T cell receptor beta chain was sequenced during a study of T cells after yellow fever vaccination. CDR1 is KGHSH, CDR2 LQKENI, per germline. Unmatched junction bases numbered 2, after V lost 4 bases and J lost 7 bases. There are 13 residues in the CDR3. This clonotype was recorded a few times. TCRdb redid the calling of the 5' RACE reads with MiXCR, one entry per CDR3 protein. Here the sample spans 180,000 or so distinct CDR3 sequences, 11% being singletons. The clonotype comes from a man aged 18 to 30 who received the YFV17D yellow fever vaccine. Sequencing was performed on CD8+ T cells sorted from PBMCs, taken 15 days after the yellow fever booster vaccination. The rearrangement uses TRBV18 and TRBJ2-1; 9 bases are a match to TRBD2. CDR3 bases: TGTGCCAGCTCACTAGCGGGGGAAAATGAGCAGTTCTTC. Translation: CASSLAGENEQFF.